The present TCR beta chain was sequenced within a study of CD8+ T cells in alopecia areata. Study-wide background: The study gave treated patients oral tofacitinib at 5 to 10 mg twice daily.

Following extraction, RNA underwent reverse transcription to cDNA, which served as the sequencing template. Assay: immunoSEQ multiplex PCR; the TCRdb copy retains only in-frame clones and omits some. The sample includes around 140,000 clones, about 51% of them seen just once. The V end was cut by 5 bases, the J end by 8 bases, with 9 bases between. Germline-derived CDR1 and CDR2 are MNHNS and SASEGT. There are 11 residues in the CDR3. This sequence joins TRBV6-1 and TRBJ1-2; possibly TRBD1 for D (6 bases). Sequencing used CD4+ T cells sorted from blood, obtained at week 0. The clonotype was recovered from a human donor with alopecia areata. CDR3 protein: CASSSGTGYTF. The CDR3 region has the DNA TGTGCCAGCAGTTCAGGGACAGGCTACACCTTC.